The 14 T cell receptor beta chains below all came from one sample that was sequenced in a study of Graves' ophthalmopathy and Graves' hyperthyroidism. TCR beta CDR3 amplification used RNA transcripts. HTBI-primed RT-PCR formed the first round, and a multiplex PCR formed the second. TCRdb fed the multiplex PCR reads into MiXCR, producing one record per CDR3 protein. The sample has 210,000 or so distinct CDR3 sequences; approximately 29% are singletons. Material: peripheral blood. These receptors were collected from a man in his forties or fifties with Graves' ophthalmopathy.

This clonotype was recorded many times. This sequence joins TRBV10-3 and TRBJ1-6, with 12 positions matching TRBD1. Germline V gene data show CDR1 as ENHRY and CDR2 as SYGVKD. V dropped 6 bases and J dropped 9; count of bases not matched to a gene: 6. This CDR3 has 15 amino acids. CDR3 in amino acids: CAIRGQGAEGSPLHF. The CDR3 DNA reads as TGTGCCATCAGGGGACAGGGGGCCGAGGGTTCACCCCTCCACTTT.

This clonotype occurred many times. This rearrangement joins TRBV27 to TRBJ1-2; TRBD1 matches at 10 bases. Germline loops: CDR1 MNHEY, CDR2 SMNVEV (reference sequence). J was trimmed by 8 bases and V by 0 bases; bases with no gene match: 12. CDR3 length: 17 residues. In DNA, the CDR3 is TGTGCCAGCAGTTTATCGATTCGACAGGGGGCTCCGGGCGGCTACACCTTC. Translating it yields CASSLSIRQGAPGGYTF.

This rearrangement joins TRBV4-1 to TRBJ2-7; D ambiguous. With 4 bases removed from V and 0 bases from J, the gap between germline ends came to 7 bases. Germline V gene lookup returns CDR1 MGHRA and CDR2 YSYEKL. CDR3 length equals 13 residues. CDR3 residues: CASSLYSSYEQYF. Here the CDR3 DNA reads TGCGCCAGCAGCCTTTACAGCTCCTACGAGCAGTACTTC.

This clonotype was detected ten times or more. The chain recombines TRBV7-2 with TRBJ1-1; D unresolved. Germline CDR1 reads SGHTA; CDR2 reads FQGNSA. The length of the CDR3 is 14 residues. The V end was cut by 5 bases, the J end by 3 bases, with 13 bases between. CDR3 bases: TGTGCCAGCAGCCCGAGAGGCCTCGACACTGAAGCTTTCTTT. Its translation: CASSPRGLDTEAFF.

V is TRBV19 and J is TRBJ1-2; 10 nucleotides agree with TRBD1. Trimming took 7 bases from V and 6 from J; bases not matched to a gene: 8. CDR3 size: 14 residues. CDR1 and CDR2 from the germline V gene are LNHDA and SQIVND (reference sequence). The CDR3 region is CASTWTGGVDGYTF. As DNA, the CDR3 is TGTGCCAGTACTTGGACAGGGGGTGTCGATGGCTACACCTTC.

This clonotype was seen repeatedly, ten times or more. V and J are TRBV10-3 and TRBJ2-7; D uncertain. With 8 bases removed from V and 4 bases from J, the gap between germline ends came to 12 bases. CDR1 and CDR2 (germline): ENHRY, SYGVKD. The CDR3 consists of 12 residues. The CDR3 is CAIPLCIYEQYF. For the CDR3, the DNA is TGTGCCATCCCACTCTGCATATACGAGCAGTACTTC.

The rearrangement uses TRBV28 and TRBJ2-7; 8 nucleotides match TRBD2. The CDR3 spans 15 residues. Trimming cost V 4 bases and J 4 bases; bases outside gene matches: 9. Germline CDR1 reads MDHEN; CDR2 reads SYDVKM. The CDR3 region is CASSWPGLGTYEQYF. The CDR3 DNA is TGTGCCAGCAGTTGGCCGGGACTAGGCACTTACGAGCAGTACTTC.

This clonotype was detected many times. This chain links TRBV27 with TRBJ2-7; D is ambiguous. The V gene lost 6 bases and the J gene lost 3 bases, with 12 bases spanning the gap. This CDR3 has 13 amino acids. From germline, CDR1 is MNHEY and CDR2 SMNVEV (reference sequence). The CDR3 DNA sequence: TGTGCCAGCAGCTCCCTAGGGAACTACGAGCAGTACTTC. Its protein is CASSSLGNYEQYF.

This clonotype was detected many times. The V and J genes are TRBV28 and TRBJ2-7, with 10 bases matching TRBD2. Germline-derived CDR1 and CDR2 are MDHEN and SYDVKM. CDR3 length: 15 residues. The junction had 4 bases not matched to a gene; V was cut back by 2 bases and J by 3 bases. The CDR3 DNA reads TGTGCCAGCAGTTTAGGGACTAGCGCTCACTACGAGCAGTACTTC. This translates into CASSLGTSAHYEQYF.

This clonotype was observed many times. The V call is TRBV12-3 or TRBV12-4, the J call TRBJ1-1, with a possible D match to TRBD1 (6 bases). The CDR3 has 12 amino acids. V dropped 6 bases and J dropped 6 bases, with 11 bases sitting between them. CDR3 loop: CASSLQGPEAFF. CDR3 sequence (DNA): TGTGCCAGCAGCTTACAGGGACCTGAAGCTTTCTTT.

This clonotype has at least ten counts. The chain couples TRBV15 to TRBJ1-5; 7 nucleotides agree with TRBD1. This CDR3 contains 14 residues. The germline CDR1 and CDR2 sequences are LNHNV and YYDKDF (reference sequence). V was clipped by 2 bases and J by 2 bases; unmatched bases: 0. CDR3 loop: CATSRTGGNQPQHF. The DNA for the CDR3 is TGTGCCACCAGCAGAACAGGGGGCAATCAGCCCCAGCATTTT.

The genes are TRBV28 and TRBJ1-2; no reliable D call. The germline V gene encodes CDR1 MDHEN and CDR2 SYDVKM. The V end lost 4 bases, the J end lost 0 bases, and 12 bases lay between the germline ends. There are 15 residues in the CDR3. Written as DNA, the CDR3 is TGTGCCAGCAGTTCGCCCCCTCAGACTAACTATGGCTACACCTTC. This translates into CASSSPPQTNYGYTF.

In DNA, the CDR3 is TGTGCCATCAGTGGGGCAGGCAAGAGCACTGAAGCTTTCTTT. Protein product: CAISGAGKSTEAFF. The rearrangement joins TRBV10-3 to TRBJ1-1; D call uncertain. Germline assignment: CDR1 ENHRY and CDR2 SYGVKD. The CDR3 covers 14 residues. Trimming took 4 bases from V and 4 from J, leaving 13 bases between them.

This chain connects TRBV6-5 to TRBJ2-5, with a weak D call TRBD2 (6 bases). The V end lost 4 bases, the J end lost 2 bases, and 14 bases lay between the germline ends. The CDR3 covers 15 residues. The germline V gene encodes CDR1 MNHEY and CDR2 SVGAGI. The CDR3 region has the DNA TGTGCCAGCAGTTGGAGGGAGACCTTACAAGAGACCCAGTACTTC. This sequence encodes CASSWRETLQETQYF.